This TCR beta chain was sequenced during a study of T cell repertoires in ileal Crohn's disease. Overall study: At surgery, approximately 33% of patients smoked, with median disease duration 7.9 years.

CDR3 length equals 16 residues. V gave up 3 bases and J gave up 4 bases, with 16 bases separating them. Germline CDR1 is SGHDT and CDR2 is YYEEEE. Using immunoSEQ multiplex PCR, the repertoire was profiled, and TCRdb retains in-frame clones only, with some absent. The repertoire holds about 14,000 clones, with roughly 78% as singletons. The genes are TRBV5-6 and TRBJ1-4, with a weak D call TRBD1 (6 bases). Material for sequencing was ileal tissue. The receptor was derived from an adult with Crohn's disease. CDR3 nucleotides: TGTGCCAGCAGCTCTAGTACCAGGGGATATAATGAAAAACTGTTTTTT. Encoded protein: CASSSSTRGYNEKLFF.